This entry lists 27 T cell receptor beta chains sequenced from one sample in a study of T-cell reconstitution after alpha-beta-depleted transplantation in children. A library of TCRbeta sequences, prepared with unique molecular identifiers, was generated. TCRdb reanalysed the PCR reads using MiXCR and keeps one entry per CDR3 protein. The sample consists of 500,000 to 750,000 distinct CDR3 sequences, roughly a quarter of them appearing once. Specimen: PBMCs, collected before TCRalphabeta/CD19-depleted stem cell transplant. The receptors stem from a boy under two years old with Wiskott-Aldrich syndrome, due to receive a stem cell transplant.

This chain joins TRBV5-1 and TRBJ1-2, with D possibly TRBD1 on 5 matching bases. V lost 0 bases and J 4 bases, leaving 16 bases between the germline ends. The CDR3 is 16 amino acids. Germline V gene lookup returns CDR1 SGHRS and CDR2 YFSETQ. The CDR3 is CASSLVPGSEGYGYTF. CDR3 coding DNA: TGCGCCAGCAGCTTGGTTCCAGGGTCGGAGGGCTATGGCTACACCTTC.

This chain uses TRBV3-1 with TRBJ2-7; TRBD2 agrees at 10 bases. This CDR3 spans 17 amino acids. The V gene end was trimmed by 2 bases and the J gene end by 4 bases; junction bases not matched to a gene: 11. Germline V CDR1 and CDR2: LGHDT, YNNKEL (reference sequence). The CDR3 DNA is TGTGCCAGCAGCCAAAGTATGAGCGGGAGGGCCGTATACGAGCAGTACTTC. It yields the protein CASSQSMSGRAVYEQYF.

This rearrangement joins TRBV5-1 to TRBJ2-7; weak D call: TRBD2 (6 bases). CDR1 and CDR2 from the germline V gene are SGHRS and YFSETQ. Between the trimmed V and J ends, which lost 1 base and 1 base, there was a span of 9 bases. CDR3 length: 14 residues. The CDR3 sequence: CASSLPSDSYEQYF. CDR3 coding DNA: TGCGCCAGCAGCTTGCCTAGCGATTCCTACGAGCAGTACTTC. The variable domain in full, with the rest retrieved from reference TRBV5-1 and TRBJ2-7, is KAGVTQTPRYLIKTRGQQVTLSCSPISGHRSVSWYQQTPGQGLQFLFEYFSETQRNKGNFPGRFSGRQFSNSRSEMNVSTLELGDSALYLCASSLPSDSYEQYFGPGTRLTVT.

This chain's CDR3 is CASTGTHEQFF. The CDR3 DNA reads as TGTGCCAGTACAGGGACACATGAGCAGTTCTTC. The rearrangement uses TRBV10-3 and TRBJ2-1, with D maybe TRBD1 (6 bases). Trimming removed 10 bases at V and 8 bases at J, with 12 bases between. Germline CDR1 ENHRY, CDR2 SYGVKD. The CDR3 has 11 residues.

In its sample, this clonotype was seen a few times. CDR3 DNA sequence: TGTGCCTGTAGGGGCGGTCTGGGCAATGAGCAGTTCTTC. It codes for CACRGGLGNEQFF. This chain links TRBV6-6 with TRBJ2-1; D is perhaps TRBD1 (5 bases). The CDR3 covers 13 residues. CDR1 is MNHNY and CDR2 is SVGAGI in the germline V gene (reference sequence). Trimming shortened V by 11 bases and J by 6 bases, and 17 bases separated the two germline ends.

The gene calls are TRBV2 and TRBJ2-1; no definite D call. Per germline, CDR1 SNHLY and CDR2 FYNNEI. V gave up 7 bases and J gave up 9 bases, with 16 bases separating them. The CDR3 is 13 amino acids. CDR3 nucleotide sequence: TGTGCCAGCATACCAGCAATTGCGGCTGAGCAGTTCTTC. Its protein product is CASIPAIAAEQFF.

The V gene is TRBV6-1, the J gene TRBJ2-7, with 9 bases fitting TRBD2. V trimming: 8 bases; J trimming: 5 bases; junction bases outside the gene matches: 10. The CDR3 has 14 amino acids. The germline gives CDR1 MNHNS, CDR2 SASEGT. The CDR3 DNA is TGTGCCAGCGGCCGGACTAGCGTTGTCCACGAGCAGTACTTC. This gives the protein CASGRTSVVHEQYF.

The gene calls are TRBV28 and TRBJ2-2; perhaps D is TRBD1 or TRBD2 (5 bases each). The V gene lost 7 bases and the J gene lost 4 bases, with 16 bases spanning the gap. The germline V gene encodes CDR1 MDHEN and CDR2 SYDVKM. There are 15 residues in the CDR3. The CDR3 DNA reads TGTGCCAGCAAAGATCCGGGACCAATCACCGGGGAGCTGTTTTTT. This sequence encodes CASKDPGPITGELFF.

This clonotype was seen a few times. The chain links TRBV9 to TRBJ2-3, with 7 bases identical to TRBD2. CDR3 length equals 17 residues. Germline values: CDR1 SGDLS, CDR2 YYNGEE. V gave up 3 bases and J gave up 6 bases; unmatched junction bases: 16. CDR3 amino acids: CASSAKQITGGGDTQYF. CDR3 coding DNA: TGTGCCAGCAGCGCAAAACAAATAACGGGAGGCGGGGATACGCAGTATTTT. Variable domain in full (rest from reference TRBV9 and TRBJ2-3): DSGVTQTPKHLITATGQRVTLRCSPRSGDLSVYWYQQSLDQGLQFLIQYYNGEERAKGNILERFSAQQFPDLHSELNLSSLELGDSALYFCASSAKQITGGGDTQYFGPGTRLTVL.

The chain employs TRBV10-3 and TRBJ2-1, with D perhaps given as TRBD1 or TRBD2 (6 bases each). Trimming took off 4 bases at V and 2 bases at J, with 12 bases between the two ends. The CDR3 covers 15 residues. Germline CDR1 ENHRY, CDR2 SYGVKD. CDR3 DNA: TGTGCCATCAGTGGCGGAGGGGGTACCTACAATGAGCAGTTCTTC. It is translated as CAISGGGGTYNEQFF.

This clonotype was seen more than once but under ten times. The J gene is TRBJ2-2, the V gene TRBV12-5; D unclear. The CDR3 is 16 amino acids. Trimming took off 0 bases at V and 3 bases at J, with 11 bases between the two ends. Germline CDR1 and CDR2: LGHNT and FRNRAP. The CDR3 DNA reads TGTGCTAGTGGTTTGGTGCCGGGCGGCTACACCGGGGAGCTGTTTTTT. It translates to CASGLVPGGYTGELFF.

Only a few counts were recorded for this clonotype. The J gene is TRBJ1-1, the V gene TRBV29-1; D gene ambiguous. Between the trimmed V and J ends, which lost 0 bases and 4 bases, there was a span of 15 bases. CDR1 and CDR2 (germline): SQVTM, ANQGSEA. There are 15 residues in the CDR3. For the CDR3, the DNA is TGCAGCGTTGAAGATCCCCGGGTCTCCTCCACTGAAGCTTTCTTT. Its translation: CSVEDPRVSSTEAFF.

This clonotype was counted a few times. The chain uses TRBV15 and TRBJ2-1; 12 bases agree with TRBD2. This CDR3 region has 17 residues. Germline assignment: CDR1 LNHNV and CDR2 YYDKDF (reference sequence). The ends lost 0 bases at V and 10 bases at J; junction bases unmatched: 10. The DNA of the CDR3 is TGTGCCACCAGCAGAGATACGGCTAGCGGGAGGGCAGGCGAGCAGTTCTTC. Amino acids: CATSRDTASGRAGEQFF.

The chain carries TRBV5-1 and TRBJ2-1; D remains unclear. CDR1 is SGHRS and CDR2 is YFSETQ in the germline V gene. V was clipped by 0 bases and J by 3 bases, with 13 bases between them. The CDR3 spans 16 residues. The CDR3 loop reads CASSLDIVSLYNEQFF. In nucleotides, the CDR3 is TGCGCCAGCAGCTTGGATATCGTCAGTCTCTACAATGAGCAGTTCTTC. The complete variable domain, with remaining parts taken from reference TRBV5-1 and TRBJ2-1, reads KAGVTQTPRYLIKTRGQQVTLSCSPISGHRSVSWYQQTPGQGLQFLFEYFSETQRNKGNFPGRFSGRQFSNSRSEMNVSTLELGDSALYLCASSLDIVSLYNEQFFGPGTRLTVL.

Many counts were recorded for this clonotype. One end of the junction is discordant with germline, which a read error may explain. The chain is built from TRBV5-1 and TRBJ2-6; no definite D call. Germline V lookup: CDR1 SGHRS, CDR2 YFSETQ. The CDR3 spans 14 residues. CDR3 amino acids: CASSLAAGANVLTF. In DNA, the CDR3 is TGTGCCAGCAGCTTGGCGGCTGGGGCCAACGTCCTGACTTTC.

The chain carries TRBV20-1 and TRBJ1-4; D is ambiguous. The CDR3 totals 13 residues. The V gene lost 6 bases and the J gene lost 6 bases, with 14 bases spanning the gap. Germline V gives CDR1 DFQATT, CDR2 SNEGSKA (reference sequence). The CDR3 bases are TGCAGTGCCTCGGATAACTGGGATGAAAAACTGTTTTTT. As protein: CSASDNWDEKLFF.

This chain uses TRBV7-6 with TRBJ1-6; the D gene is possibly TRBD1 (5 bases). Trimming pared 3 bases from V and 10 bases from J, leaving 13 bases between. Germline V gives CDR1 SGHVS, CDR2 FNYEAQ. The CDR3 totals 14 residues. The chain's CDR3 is CASSLGEGASPLHF. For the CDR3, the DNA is TGTGCCAGCAGCTTGGGGGAGGGAGCCTCACCCCTCCACTTT.

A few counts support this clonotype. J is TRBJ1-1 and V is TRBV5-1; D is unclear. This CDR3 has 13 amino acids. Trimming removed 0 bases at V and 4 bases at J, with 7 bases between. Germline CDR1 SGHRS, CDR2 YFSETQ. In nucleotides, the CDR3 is TGCGCCAGCAGCTTGGTGGCAGGCACTGAAGCTTTCTTT. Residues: CASSLVAGTEAFF.

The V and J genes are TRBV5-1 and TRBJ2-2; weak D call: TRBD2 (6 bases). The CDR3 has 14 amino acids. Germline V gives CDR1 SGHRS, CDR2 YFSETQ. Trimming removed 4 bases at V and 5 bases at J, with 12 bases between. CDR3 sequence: CASSGGAVTGELFF. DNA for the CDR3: TGCGCCAGCAGCGGAGGGGCTGTGACCGGGGAGCTGTTTTTT.

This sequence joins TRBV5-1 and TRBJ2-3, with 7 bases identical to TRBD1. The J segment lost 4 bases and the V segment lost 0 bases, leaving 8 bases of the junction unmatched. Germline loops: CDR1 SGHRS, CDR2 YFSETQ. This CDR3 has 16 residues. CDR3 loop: CASSLERGRRADTQYF. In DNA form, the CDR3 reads TGCGCCAGCAGCTTGGAGAGGGGGCGCCGGGCAGATACGCAGTATTTT.

This CDR3 is CSASRGQYF. The CDR3, as DNA: TGCAGTGCTAGCCGCGGGCAGTACTTC. The chain links TRBV20-1 to TRBJ2-7; D not resolved. Germline lookup yields CDR1 DFQATT and CDR2 SNEGSKA (reference sequence). Trimming removed 3 bases at V and 9 bases at J, with 6 bases between. The CDR3 is made up of 9 amino acids.

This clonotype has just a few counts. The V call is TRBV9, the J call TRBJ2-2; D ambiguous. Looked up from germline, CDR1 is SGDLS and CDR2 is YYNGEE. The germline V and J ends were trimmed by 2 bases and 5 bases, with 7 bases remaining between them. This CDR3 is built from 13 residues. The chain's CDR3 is CASSVSMTGELFF. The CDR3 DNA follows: TGTGCCAGCAGCGTCTCTATGACCGGGGAGCTGTTTTTT.

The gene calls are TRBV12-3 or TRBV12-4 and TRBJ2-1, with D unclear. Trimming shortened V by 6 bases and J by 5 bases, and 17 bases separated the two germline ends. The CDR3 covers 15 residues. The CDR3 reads CASSKIDSINNEQFF. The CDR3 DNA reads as TGTGCCAGCAGCAAAATAGACTCGATCAACAATGAGCAGTTCTTC.

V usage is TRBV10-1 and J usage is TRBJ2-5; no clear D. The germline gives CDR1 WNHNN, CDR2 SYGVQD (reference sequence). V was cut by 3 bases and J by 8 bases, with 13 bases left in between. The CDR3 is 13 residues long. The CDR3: CASSETRRGTQYF. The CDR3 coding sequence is TGCGCCAGCAGTGAAACTCGCCGTGGAACCCAGTACTTC.

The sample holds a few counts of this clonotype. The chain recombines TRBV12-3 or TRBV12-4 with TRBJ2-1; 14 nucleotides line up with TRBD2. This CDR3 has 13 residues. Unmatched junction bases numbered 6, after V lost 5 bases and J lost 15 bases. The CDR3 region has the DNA TGTGCCAGCAGTCCGGGACTAGCGGGAGATAGGTTCTTC. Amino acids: CASSPGLAGDRFF.

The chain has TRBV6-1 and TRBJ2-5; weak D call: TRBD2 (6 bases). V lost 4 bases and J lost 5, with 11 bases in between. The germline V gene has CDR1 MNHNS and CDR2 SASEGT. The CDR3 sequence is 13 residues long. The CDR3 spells CASSVPGRETQYF. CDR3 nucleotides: TGTGCCAGCAGTGTACCAGGGAGGGAGACCCAGTACTTC.

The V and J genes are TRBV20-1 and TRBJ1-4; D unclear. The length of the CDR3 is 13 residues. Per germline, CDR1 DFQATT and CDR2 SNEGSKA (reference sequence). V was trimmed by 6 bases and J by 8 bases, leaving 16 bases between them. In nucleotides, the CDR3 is TGCAGTGCCCCCCGCGGGGTTGGAGAAAAACTGTTTTTT. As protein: CSAPRGVGEKLFF.